The 19 T cell receptor beta chains in this list originate from one sample, sequenced in a study of T-cell memory formation after mild COVID-19 (dated by TCRdb to 2020 to 2023). Libraries were prepared through 5' RACE. Sequencing instrument: Illumina NovaSeq 6000. The public reads were reprocessed in TCRdb via fastp at Q25 and MiXCR, keeping in-frame beta chains. A single entry per CDR3 protein holds the most common genes and DNA from its merged rows. This sample comprises some 70,000 distinct CDR3 sequences, over 15% of them detected only once. The ten largest clones capture roughly a third of the sample. The sequencing sample was made of PBMCs or a T cell subset sorted from them (not recorded which). The receptors were gathered from an adult woman who had mild COVID-19 (a few samples of this study predate the infection). The sample titles of this study are shuffled in the database, so cell type and time point are left out; the donor was told from shared clones.

The gene calls are TRBV27 and TRBJ2-7; perhaps D is TRBD1 or TRBD2 (5 bases each). The CDR3 extends over 16 amino acids. Between the trimmed V and J ends, which lost 0 bases and 4 bases, there was a span of 16 bases. Germline CDR1 is MNHEY and CDR2 is SMNVEV (reference sequence). CDR3 in DNA: TGTGCCAGCAGTTTATCGATGAGGGAAGGGGAATACGAGCAGTACTTC. It encodes CASSLSMREGEYEQYF.

This rearrangement joins TRBV27 to TRBJ2-7, with a tentative D call TRBD1 (5 bases). This CDR3 is 14 amino acids long. The ends were cut back, 5 bases at V and 4 bases at J, with 15 bases in the middle. Per the germline V gene, CDR1 is MNHEY and CDR2 is SMNVEV (reference sequence). The chain's CDR3 is CASSPWGRAYEQYF. CDR3 sequence (DNA): TGTGCCAGCAGTCCCTGGGGCCGGGCTTACGAGCAGTACTTC.

This clonotype appeared a few times. J is TRBJ2-3 and V is TRBV4-3; a possible D gene is TRBD1 (5 bases). V dropped 0 bases and J dropped 2 bases, with 9 bases sitting between them. Germline V gene sequence: CDR1 LGHNA, CDR2 YSLEER. The CDR3 is 15 amino acids. In nucleotides, the CDR3 is TGCGCCAGCAGCCAAGAGGCAGGGTACACAGATACGCAGTATTTT. Amino acid sequence: CASSQEAGYTDTQYF.

V is TRBV15 and J is TRBJ2-3; D ambiguous. V was shortened by 0 bases and J by 6 bases, with 4 bases between the two germline ends. The CDR3 runs 12 residues. The germline V gene has CDR1 LNHNV and CDR2 YYDKDF (reference sequence). This CDR3 is CATSRDRDTQYF. The CDR3 DNA follows: TGTGCCACCAGCAGAGACAGGGATACGCAGTATTTT.

This clonotype appeared a few times. The chain joins TRBV20-1 to TRBJ2-4; D is possibly TRBD1 (5 bases). Trimming shortened V by 3 bases and J by 7 bases, and 13 bases separated the two germline ends. CDR3 length: 13 residues. Looked up from germline, CDR1 is DFQATT and CDR2 is SNEGSKA (reference sequence). In nucleotides, the CDR3 is TGCAGTGCTAGCGAGGTGGACAAGAACATTCAGTACTTC. It yields the protein CSASEVDKNIQYF.

The J gene is TRBJ2-7, the V gene TRBV7-2; 8 nucleotides agree with TRBD2. Germline-derived CDR1 and CDR2 are SGHTA and FQGNSA. The CDR3 consists of 14 residues. V gave up 5 bases and J gave up 2 bases; unmatched junction bases: 5. This CDR3 reads CASSLGLATYEQYF. The CDR3 DNA is TGTGCCAGCAGCCTCGGACTAGCCACCTACGAGCAGTACTTC.

This clonotype was detected only a few times. The chain joins TRBV7-9 to TRBJ2-7; the D gene is possibly TRBD1 (5 bases). V lost 5 bases and J lost 0, with 11 bases in between. CDR3 length: 14 residues. Germline CDR1 SEHNR, CDR2 FQNEAQ (reference sequence). This CDR3 is CASSPGSTSYEQYF. CDR3 coding DNA: TGTGCCAGCAGCCCAGGGTCTACCTCCTACGAGCAGTACTTC.

The chain carries TRBV7-2 and TRBJ2-3; TRBD1 agrees at 10 bases. The CDR3 length is 16 residues. The germline V gene encodes CDR1 SGHTA and CDR2 FQGNSA. The junction had 8 bases not matched to a gene; V was cut back by 4 bases and J by 4 bases. Written as DNA, the CDR3 is TGTGCCAGCAGCTCGCCGGGACAGGGGTCCCCAGATACGCAGTATTTT. It specifies CASSSPGQGSPDTQYF.

This clonotype has only a few counts. V is TRBV27 and J is TRBJ2-3; weak D call: TRBD1 (5 bases). Trimming took 5 bases from V and 3 from J, leaving 12 bases between them. Germline V gives CDR1 MNHEY, CDR2 SMNVEV (reference sequence). The CDR3 is 14 residues long. CDR3 coding DNA: TGTGCCAGCAGTACACCCAGGGAAACAGATACGCAGTATTTT. Translated, it gives CASSTPRETDTQYF.

Only a few counts were recorded for this clonotype. The chain recombines TRBV21-1 with TRBJ2-7; TRBD2, the D gene given by the table, was not confirmed from the DNA. TRBV21-1 is a listed pseudogene. This CDR3 has 17 amino acids. In DNA form, the CDR3 reads TGTGCCAGCAGCAAAGATCATAGCGCGGCAGGGGATCGCGAGCAGTACTTC. It codes for CASSKDHSAAGDREQYF.

This sequence joins TRBV9 and TRBJ2-7; D gene ambiguous. CDR1 and CDR2 (germline): SGDLS, YYNGEE. V lost 0 bases, J lost 3 bases, and 10 bases lay in between. The CDR3 loop spans 14 amino acids. CDR3 loop: CASSVGAGLYEQYF. In DNA form, the CDR3 reads TGTGCCAGCAGCGTAGGCGCCGGTCTCTACGAGCAGTACTTC. The full variable domain, its missing parts supplied by reference TRBV9 and TRBJ2-7, is DSGVTQTPKHLITATGQRVTLRCSPRSGDLSVYWYQQSLDQGLQFLIQYYNGEERAKGNILERFSAQQFPDLHSELNLSSLELGDSALYFCASSVGAGLYEQYFGPGTRLTVT.

The chain employs TRBV27 and TRBJ2-1; 13 nucleotides line up with TRBD2. The CDR3 extends over 14 amino acids. CDR1 and CDR2 (germline): MNHEY, SMNVEV (reference sequence). V trimming: 6 bases; J trimming: 8 bases; junction bases outside the gene matches: 4. CDR3 nucleotides: TGTGCCAGCAGACTAGCGGGGGGGCACCATGAGCAGTTCTTC. Protein: CASRLAGGHHEQFF.

The sample holds a few counts of this clonotype. The V call is TRBV10-3, the J call TRBJ2-3; 14 nucleotides agree with TRBD2. CDR1 ENHRY and CDR2 SYGVKD come from the germline V gene. V lost 4 bases, J lost 2 bases, and 11 bases stayed unmatched. CDR3 size: 19 residues. CDR3 amino acids: CAISGETSGGAFVTDTQYF. The DNA for the CDR3 is TGTGCCATCAGTGGAGAGACTAGCGGGGGGGCCTTCGTCACAGATACGCAGTATTTT.

This chain joins TRBV5-1 and TRBJ1-1; a weak D match, TRBD1 (6 bases). CDR1 and CDR2 (germline): SGHRS, YFSETQ. The CDR3 runs to 16 residues. Trimming took off 1 base at V and 3 bases at J, with 16 bases between the two ends. CDR3 protein: CASSLTGGVKDTEAFF. CDR3 nucleotides: TGCGCCAGCAGCTTGACCGGGGGCGTAAAGGACACTGAAGCTTTCTTT.

By sample fraction, this clonotype is medium-sized (0.01 to 0.1%). The chain uses TRBV20-1 and TRBJ2-1; D is tentatively TRBD1 or TRBD2 (6 bases each). Germline CDR1 is DFQATT and CDR2 is SNEGSKA (reference sequence). The V end was cut by 8 bases, the J end by 0 bases, with 23 bases between. This CDR3 comprises 17 residues. CDR3 region: CSPRDSGAVASYNEQFF. The CDR3 bases are TGCAGTCCAAGGGACTCGGGGGCCGTTGCCTCCTACAATGAGCAGTTCTTC.

The V gene is TRBV18, the J gene TRBJ2-7, with D possibly TRBD2 on 5 matching bases. Deletions cut 2 bases from V and 1 base from J, with 9 bases between. The CDR3 totals 14 residues. The germline V gene has CDR1 KGHSH and CDR2 LQKENI. The CDR3 spells CASSPAQRSYEQYF. The CDR3 nucleotides read TGTGCCAGCTCACCAGCACAGCGGTCCTACGAGCAGTACTTC.

The chain recombines TRBV6-5 with TRBJ2-7; D might be TRBD1 (6 bases). Looked up from germline, CDR1 is MNHEY and CDR2 is SVGAGI. This CDR3 has 14 residues. Trimming cost V 0 bases and J 5 bases, with 11 bases left between them. The CDR3 protein is CASSYSGRGHEQYF. CDR3 sequence (DNA): TGTGCCAGCAGTTACTCGGGCAGGGGACACGAGCAGTACTTC.

This clonotype was picked up many times. The chain employs TRBV20-1 and TRBJ2-7; the D is unclear. This CDR3 is 14 amino acids long. V was shortened by 0 bases and J by 0 bases, with 9 bases between the two germline ends. Germline V gives CDR1 DFQATT, CDR2 SNEGSKA (reference sequence). CDR3 sequence (DNA): TGCAGTGCTAGAGACGACGGCCTCTCCTACGAGCAGTACTTC. This encodes CSARDDGLSYEQYF.

This clonotype appeared a few times. The chain recombines TRBV29-1 with TRBJ2-1; weak D call: TRBD1 (5 bases). V was pared by 7 bases and J by 7 bases, with 17 bases between. CDR3 length: 13 amino acids. Germline CDR1 and CDR2: SQVTM and ANQGSEA. The CDR3 DNA reads TGCAGCGCCGAAGCCCCAGGGTATAATGAGCAGTTCTTC. It yields the protein CSAEAPGYNEQFF.